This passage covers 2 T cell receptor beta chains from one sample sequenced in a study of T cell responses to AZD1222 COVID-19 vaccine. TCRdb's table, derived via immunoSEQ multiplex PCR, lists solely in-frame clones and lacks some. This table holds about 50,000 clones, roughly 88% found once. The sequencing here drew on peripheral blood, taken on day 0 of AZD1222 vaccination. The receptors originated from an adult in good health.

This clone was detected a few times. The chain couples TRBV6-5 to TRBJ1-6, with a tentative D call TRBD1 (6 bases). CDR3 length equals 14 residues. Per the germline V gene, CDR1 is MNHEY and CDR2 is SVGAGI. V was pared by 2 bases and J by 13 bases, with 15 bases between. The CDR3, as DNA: TGTGCCAGCAGTTACCCGGGACACGGCGAGCCCCTCCACTTT. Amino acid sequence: CASSYPGHGEPLHF.

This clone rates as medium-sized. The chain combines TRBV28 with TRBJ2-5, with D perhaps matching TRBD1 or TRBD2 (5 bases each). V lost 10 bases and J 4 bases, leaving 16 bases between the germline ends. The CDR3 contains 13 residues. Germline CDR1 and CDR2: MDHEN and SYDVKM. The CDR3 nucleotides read TGTGCCACATCGGGGACCATTCGAGAGACCCAGTACTTC. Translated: CATSGTIRETQYF.